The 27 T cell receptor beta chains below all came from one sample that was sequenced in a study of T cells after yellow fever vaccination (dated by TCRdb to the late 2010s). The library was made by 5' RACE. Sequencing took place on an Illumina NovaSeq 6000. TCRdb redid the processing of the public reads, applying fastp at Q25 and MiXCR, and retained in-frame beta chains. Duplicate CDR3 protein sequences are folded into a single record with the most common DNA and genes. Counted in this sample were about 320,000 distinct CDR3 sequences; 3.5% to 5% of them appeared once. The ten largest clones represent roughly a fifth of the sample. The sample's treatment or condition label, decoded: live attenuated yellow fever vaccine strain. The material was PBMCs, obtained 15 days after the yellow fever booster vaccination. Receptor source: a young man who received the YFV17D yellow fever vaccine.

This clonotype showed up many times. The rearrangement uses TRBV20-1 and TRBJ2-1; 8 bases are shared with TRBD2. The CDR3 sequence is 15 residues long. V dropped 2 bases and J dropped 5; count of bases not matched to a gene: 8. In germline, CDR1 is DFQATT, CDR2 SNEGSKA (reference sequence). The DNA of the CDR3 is TGCAGTGCTAGATCCCCTAGCGGGTGGGACAATGAGCAGTTCTTC. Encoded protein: CSARSPSGWDNEQFF.

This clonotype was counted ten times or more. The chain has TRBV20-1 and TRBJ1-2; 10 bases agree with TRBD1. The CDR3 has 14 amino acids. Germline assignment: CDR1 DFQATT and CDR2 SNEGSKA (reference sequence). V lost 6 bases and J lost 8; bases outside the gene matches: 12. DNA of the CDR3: TGCAGTGCCTTTCGACAGGGGGCAAACGGCGGCTACACCTTC. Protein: CSAFRQGANGGYTF.

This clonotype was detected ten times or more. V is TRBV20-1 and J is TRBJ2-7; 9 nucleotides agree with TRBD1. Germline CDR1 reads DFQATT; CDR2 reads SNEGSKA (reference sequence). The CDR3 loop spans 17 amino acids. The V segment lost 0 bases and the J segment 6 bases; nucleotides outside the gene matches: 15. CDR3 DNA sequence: TGCAGTGCTAGAGATTATCATGGGACAGGGCTAGTGGGCGAGCAGTACTTC. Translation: CSARDYHGTGLVGEQYF.

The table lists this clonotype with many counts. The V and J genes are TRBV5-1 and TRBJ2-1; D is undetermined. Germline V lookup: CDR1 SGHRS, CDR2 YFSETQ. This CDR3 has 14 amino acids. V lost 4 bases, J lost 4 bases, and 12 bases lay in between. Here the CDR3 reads CASSKDTMYNEQFF. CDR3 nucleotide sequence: TGCGCCAGCAGCAAAGACACGATGTACAATGAGCAGTTCTTC.

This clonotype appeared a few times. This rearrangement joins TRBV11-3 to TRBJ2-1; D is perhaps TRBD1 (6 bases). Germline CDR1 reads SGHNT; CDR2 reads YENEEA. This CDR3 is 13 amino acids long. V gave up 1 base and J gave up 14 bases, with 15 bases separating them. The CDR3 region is CASSLAPQGRKFF. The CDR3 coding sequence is TGTGCCAGCAGCTTAGCCCCACAGGGACGTAAGTTCTTC.

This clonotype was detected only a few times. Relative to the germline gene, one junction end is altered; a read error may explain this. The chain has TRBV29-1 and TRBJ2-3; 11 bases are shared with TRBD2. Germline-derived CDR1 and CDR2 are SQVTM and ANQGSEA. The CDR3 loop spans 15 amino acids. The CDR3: CSVEGIAGGSDTQYF. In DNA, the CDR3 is TGCAGCGTAGAAGGGATAGCGGGGGGGTCAGATACGCAGTATTTT.

CDR3 DNA: TGTGCCAGCAGTGAATACAGGGAGGGAAGGTGGGACTATGGCTACACCTTC. Translating it yields CASSEYREGRWDYGYTF. This chain connects TRBV2 to TRBJ1-2, with D perhaps TRBD1 (6 bases). This CDR3 is built from 17 residues. The V gene's germline CDR1 is SNHLY and CDR2 FYNNEI. V lost 2 bases to trimming and J lost 3 bases, with 19 bases between them.

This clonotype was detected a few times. CDR3 bases: TGCGCCAGCAGCCAATCAGGGGCGGGAACTGAAGCTTTCTTT. Amino acids: CASSQSGAGTEAFF. V gene TRBV4-1 combines with J gene TRBJ1-1; weak D call: TRBD1 (6 bases). V gave up 2 bases and J gave up 5 bases, with 12 bases separating them. The CDR3 contains 14 residues. The V gene's germline CDR1 is MGHRA and CDR2 YSYEKL.

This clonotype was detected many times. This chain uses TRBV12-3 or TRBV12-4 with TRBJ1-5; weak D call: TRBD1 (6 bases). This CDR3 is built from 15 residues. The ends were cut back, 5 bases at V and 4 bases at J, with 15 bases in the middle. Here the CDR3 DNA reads TGTGCCAGCAGTCGAAACCGGCAGGGGAATCAGCCCCAGCATTTT. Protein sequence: CASSRNRQGNQPQHF.

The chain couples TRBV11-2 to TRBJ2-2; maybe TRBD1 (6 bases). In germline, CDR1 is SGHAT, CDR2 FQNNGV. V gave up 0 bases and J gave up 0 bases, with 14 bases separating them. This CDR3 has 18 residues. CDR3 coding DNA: TGTGCCAGCAGCTTAGAGCCCAGGGGAATTACGAACACCGGGGAGCTGTTTTTT. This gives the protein CASSLEPRGITNTGELFF.

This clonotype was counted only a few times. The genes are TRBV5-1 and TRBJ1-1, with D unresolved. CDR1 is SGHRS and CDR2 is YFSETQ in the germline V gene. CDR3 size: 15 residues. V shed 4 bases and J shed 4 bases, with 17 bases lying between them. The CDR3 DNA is TGCGCCAGCAGCGCCGACCCGACCGGCGGCACTGAAGCTTTCTTT. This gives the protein CASSADPTGGTEAFF.

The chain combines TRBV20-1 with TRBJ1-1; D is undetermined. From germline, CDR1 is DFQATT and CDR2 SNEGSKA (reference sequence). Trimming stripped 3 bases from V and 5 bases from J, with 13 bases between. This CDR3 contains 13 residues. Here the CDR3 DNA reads TGCAGTGCTAGGAGGCAGTTTGAAACTGAAGCTTTCTTT. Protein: CSARRQFETEAFF.

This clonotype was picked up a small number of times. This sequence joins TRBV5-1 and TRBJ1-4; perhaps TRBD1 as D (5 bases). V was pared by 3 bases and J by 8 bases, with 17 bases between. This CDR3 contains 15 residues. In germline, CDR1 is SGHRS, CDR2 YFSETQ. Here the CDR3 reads CASSSPDSGGEKLFF. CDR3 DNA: TGCGCCAGCAGCTCGCCGGACTCTGGGGGAGAAAAACTGTTTTTT.

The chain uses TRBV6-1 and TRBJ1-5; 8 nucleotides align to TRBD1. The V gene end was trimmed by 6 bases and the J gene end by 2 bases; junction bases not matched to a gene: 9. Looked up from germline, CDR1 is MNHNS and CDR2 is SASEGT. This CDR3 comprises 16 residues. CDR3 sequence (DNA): TGTGCCAGCAGCTCCCAGGGGGCTCGAGGCAATCAGCCCCAGCATTTT. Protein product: CASSSQGARGNQPQHF.

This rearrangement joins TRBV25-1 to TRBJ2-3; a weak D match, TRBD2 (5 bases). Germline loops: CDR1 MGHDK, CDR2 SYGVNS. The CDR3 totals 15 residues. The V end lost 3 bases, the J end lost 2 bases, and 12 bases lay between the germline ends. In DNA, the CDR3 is TGTGCCAGCAGTGATCTGAGGGAGCCCACAGATACGCAGTATTTT. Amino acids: CASSDLREPTDTQYF.

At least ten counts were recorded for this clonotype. CDR3 DNA: TGCGCCAGCAGCTTCGGACAGGGCTACAATGAGCAGTTCTTC. This gives the protein CASSFGQGYNEQFF. V is TRBV5-1 and J is TRBJ2-1; 8 bases agree with TRBD1. CDR3 length equals 14 residues. CDR1 SGHRS and CDR2 YFSETQ come from the germline V gene. V lost 2 bases to trimming and J lost 3 bases; unmatched junction nucleotides: 1.

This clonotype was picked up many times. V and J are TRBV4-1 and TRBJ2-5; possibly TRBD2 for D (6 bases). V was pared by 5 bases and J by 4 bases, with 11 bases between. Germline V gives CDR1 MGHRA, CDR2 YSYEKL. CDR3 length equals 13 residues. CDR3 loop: CASSGTSRETQYF. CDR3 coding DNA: TGCGCCAGCAGCGGAACTAGCCGAGAGACCCAGTACTTC.

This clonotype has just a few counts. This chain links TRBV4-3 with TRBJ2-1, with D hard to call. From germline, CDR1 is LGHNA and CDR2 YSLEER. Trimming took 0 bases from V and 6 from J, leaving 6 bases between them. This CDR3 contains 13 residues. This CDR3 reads CASSQEASNEQFF. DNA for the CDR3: TGCGCCAGCAGCCAAGAGGCCTCCAATGAGCAGTTCTTC.

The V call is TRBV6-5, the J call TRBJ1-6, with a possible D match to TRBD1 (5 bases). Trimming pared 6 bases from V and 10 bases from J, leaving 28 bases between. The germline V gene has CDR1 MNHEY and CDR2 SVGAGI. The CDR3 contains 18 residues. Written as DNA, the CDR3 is TGTGCCAGCAGCTTTTACTCCGGCTATAGGGGAACGGGATCACCCCTCCACTTT. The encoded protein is CASSFYSGYRGTGSPLHF.

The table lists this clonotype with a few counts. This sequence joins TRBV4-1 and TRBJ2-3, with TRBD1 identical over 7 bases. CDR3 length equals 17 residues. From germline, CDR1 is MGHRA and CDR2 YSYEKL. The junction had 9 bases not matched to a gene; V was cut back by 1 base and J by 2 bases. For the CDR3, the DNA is TGCGCCAGCAGCCAAGGGGGACAGTTAAAACCCACAGATACGCAGTATTTT. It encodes CASSQGGQLKPTDTQYF.

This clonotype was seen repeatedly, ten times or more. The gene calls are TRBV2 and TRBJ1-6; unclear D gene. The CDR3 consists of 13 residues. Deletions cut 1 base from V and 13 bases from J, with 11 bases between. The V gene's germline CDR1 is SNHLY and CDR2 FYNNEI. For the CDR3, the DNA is TGTGCCAGCAGTGAAGATGCCTACCTTCCCCTCCACTTT. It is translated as CASSEDAYLPLHF. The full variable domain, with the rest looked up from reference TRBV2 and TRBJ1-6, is EPEVTQTPSHQVTQMGQEVILRCVPISNHLYFYWYRQILGQKVEFLVSFYNNEISEKSEIFDDQFSVERPDGSNFTLKIRSTKLEDSAMYFCASSEDAYLPLHFGNGTRLTVT.

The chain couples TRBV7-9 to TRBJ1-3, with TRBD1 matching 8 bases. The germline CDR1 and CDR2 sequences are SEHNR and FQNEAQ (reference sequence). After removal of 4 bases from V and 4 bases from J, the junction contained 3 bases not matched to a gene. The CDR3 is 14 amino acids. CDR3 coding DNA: TGTGCCAGCAGCTCCCGGACAGGGGGAAACACCATATATTTT. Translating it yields CASSSRTGGNTIYF.

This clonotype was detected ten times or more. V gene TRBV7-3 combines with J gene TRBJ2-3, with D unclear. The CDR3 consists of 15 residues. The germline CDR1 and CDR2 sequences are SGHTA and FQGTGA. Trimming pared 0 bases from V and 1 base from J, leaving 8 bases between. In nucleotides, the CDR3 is TGTGCCAGCAGCTTAACTAGTTATGGCACAGATACGCAGTATTTT. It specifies CASSLTSYGTDTQYF.

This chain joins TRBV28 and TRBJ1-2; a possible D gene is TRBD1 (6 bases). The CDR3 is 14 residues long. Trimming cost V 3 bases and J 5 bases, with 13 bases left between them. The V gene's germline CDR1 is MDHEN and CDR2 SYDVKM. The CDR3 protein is CASSLTLGAYGYTF. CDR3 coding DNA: TGTGCCAGCAGTTTGACGTTGGGGGCATATGGCTACACCTTC.

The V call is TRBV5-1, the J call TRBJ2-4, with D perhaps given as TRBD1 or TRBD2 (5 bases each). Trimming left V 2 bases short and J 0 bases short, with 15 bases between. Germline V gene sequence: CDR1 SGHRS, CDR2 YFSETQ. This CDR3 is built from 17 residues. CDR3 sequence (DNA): TGCGCCAGCAGCTTTGCCCAGGGACCTCTAGCCAAAAACATTCAGTACTTC. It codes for CASSFAQGPLAKNIQYF.

The CDR3 sequence is CASSPRVSNEKLFF. The CDR3 DNA is TGTGCCAGCAGCCCGAGGGTTTCTAATGAAAAACTGTTTTTT. The chain combines TRBV14 with TRBJ1-4; no reliable D call. This CDR3 region has 14 residues. Trimming removed 4 bases at V and 3 bases at J, with 9 bases between. The germline gives CDR1 SGHDN, CDR2 FVKESK.

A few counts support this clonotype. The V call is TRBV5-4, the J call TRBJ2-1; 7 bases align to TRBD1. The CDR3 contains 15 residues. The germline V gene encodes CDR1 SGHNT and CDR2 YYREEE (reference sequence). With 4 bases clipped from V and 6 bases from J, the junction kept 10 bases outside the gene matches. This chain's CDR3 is CASSSRQGGRNEQFF. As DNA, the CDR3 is TGTGCCAGCAGCAGTAGACAGGGTGGACGCAATGAGCAGTTCTTC.